This passage covers 8 T cell receptor beta chains from one sample sequenced in a study of OX40 agonist ivuxolimab in advanced cancers. Only in-frame clones appear in the TCRdb table, and some are missing; sequencing was by immunoSEQ multiplex PCR. The sample has about 67,000 clones, roughly 84% seen once; the top ten hold 2% to 2.5%. The sample in question was CD4+ or CD8+ T cells sorted from blood, obtained in a trial of the OX40 agonist ivuxolimab. These receptors all come from an adult with an advanced solid tumor such as melanoma, head and neck, liver or kidney cancer.

The chain links TRBV30 to TRBJ1-1; D remains unclear. The CDR3 spans 12 residues. V gave up 4 bases and J gave up 6 bases, with 12 bases separating them. Germline V gene data show CDR1 as GTSNPN and CDR2 as SVGIG (reference sequence). CDR3 nucleotide sequence: TGTGCCTGGACCCTCCACACGGCTGAAGCTTTCTTT. Amino acids: CAWTLHTAEAFF.

The chain joins TRBV27 to TRBJ2-7; 10 bases map to TRBD1. The CDR3 contains 17 residues. Germline CDR1 is MNHEY and CDR2 is SMNVEV (reference sequence). The trim removed 0 bases at V and 2 bases at J, leaving 7 bases unmatched. This CDR3 reads CASSLSRGTGVPYEQYF. The CDR3 DNA reads TGTGCCAGCAGTTTATCAAGAGGGACAGGGGTCCCCTACGAGCAGTACTTC.

The chain is built from TRBV19 and TRBJ2-3; TRBD2 agrees at 9 bases. The CDR3 has 15 residues. Losses at the gene ends were 4 bases for V and 3 bases for J; bases not matched to a gene: 5. The germline V gene encodes CDR1 LNHDA and CDR2 SQIVND (reference sequence). For the CDR3, the DNA is TGTGCCAGTAGTACGATAGCGGGAGTAACAGATACGCAGTATTTT. It yields the protein CASSTIAGVTDTQYF.

This chain connects TRBV27 to TRBJ1-6; the D gene is possibly TRBD1 (5 bases). CDR1 is MNHEY and CDR2 is SMNVEV in the germline V gene (reference sequence). V was trimmed by 8 bases and J by 10 bases, leaving 12 bases between them. The CDR3 extends over 12 amino acids. DNA for the CDR3: TGTGCCAGCCAATCAGGGAACTCACCCCTCCACTTT. Translation gives CASQSGNSPLHF.

The chain recombines TRBV28 with TRBJ1-3, with TRBD1 as a possible D gene (5 bases). CDR3 length: 15 residues. V was shortened by 6 bases and J by 0 bases, with 12 bases between the two germline ends. Per the germline V gene, CDR1 is MDHEN and CDR2 is SYDVKM. CDR3 coding DNA: TGTGCCAGCAGGACCGGGACGGCCTCTGGAAACACCATATATTTT. Protein product: CASRTGTASGNTIYF.

The J gene is TRBJ1-6, the V gene TRBV10-1; no firm D call. Germline lookup yields CDR1 WNHNN and CDR2 SYGVQD (reference sequence). Trimming left V 0 bases short and J 9 bases short, with 3 bases between. The CDR3 spans 12 residues. CDR3 amino acids: CASSESGSPLHF. The DNA of the CDR3 is TGCGCCAGCAGTGAGTCGGGTTCACCCCTCCACTTT.

This clone has a handful of counts. This chain uses TRBV5-1 with TRBJ1-2; no reliable D call. V was shortened by 4 bases and J by 4 bases, with 14 bases between the two germline ends. The CDR3 has 14 amino acids. Germline CDR1 reads SGHRS; CDR2 reads YFSETQ. The CDR3 DNA reads as TGCGCCAGCAGCGCCCAAACCTTGGGCTATGGCTACACCTTC. Its protein product is CASSAQTLGYGYTF. The full variable domain, rest sourced from reference TRBV5-1 and TRBJ1-2, is KAGVTQTPRYLIKTRGQQVTLSCSPISGHRSVSWYQQTPGQGLQFLFEYFSETQRNKGNFPGRFSGRQFSNSRSEMNVSTLELGDSALYLCASSAQTLGYGYTFGSGTRLTVV.

The V gene is TRBV5-5, the J gene TRBJ2-3, with D hard to call. V was cut by 2 bases and J by 7 bases, with 14 bases left in between. The CDR3 sequence is 14 residues long. Germline V lookup: CDR1 SGHKS, CDR2 YYEKEE (reference sequence). The DNA of the CDR3 is TGTGCCAGCAGCTTAGGTGGGGTTGGGAATACGCAGTATTTT. This codes for CASSLGGVGNTQYF.